The T cell receptor beta chain under discussion was sequenced for a study of cytomegalovirus exposure and HLA in healthy donors. General observations from the study: Sequence variants that were highly shared formed a cluster that was likely a sequencing artifact. Earlier analysis yielded a pattern in which most TCR beta V segments were productive about 87% or about 30% of the time. In a later analysis, donors in an Asian-associated ancestry cluster reportedly had fewer N-insertions in productive TCRs than the cohort mean. Highest at DRB1 and lowest at HLA-C, TCR association rates differed among HLA loci in a later analysis.

The PCR employed 60 Vbeta primers together with 13 Jbeta primers. Sequencing used immunoSEQ multiplex PCR; TCRdb keeps in-frame clones, though not all of them. In the table there are about 93,000 clones, about 82% of which are singletons. About this clone: As yet, its antigen is unknown.

The length of the CDR3 is 15 residues. CDR1 is SGHRS and CDR2 is YFSETQ in the germline V gene. V shed 0 bases and J shed 1 base, with 10 bases lying between them. Sequenced sample: PBMCs. This receptor was obtained from a man younger than 45 in good health and CMV-seronegative. The gene calls are TRBV5-1 and TRBJ1-2; D perhaps matches TRBD1 (5 bases). The DNA of the CDR3 is TGCGCCAGCAGCTTGGGAACAGGCTTTAACTATGGCTACACCTTC. Translating gives CASSLGTGFNYGYTF.